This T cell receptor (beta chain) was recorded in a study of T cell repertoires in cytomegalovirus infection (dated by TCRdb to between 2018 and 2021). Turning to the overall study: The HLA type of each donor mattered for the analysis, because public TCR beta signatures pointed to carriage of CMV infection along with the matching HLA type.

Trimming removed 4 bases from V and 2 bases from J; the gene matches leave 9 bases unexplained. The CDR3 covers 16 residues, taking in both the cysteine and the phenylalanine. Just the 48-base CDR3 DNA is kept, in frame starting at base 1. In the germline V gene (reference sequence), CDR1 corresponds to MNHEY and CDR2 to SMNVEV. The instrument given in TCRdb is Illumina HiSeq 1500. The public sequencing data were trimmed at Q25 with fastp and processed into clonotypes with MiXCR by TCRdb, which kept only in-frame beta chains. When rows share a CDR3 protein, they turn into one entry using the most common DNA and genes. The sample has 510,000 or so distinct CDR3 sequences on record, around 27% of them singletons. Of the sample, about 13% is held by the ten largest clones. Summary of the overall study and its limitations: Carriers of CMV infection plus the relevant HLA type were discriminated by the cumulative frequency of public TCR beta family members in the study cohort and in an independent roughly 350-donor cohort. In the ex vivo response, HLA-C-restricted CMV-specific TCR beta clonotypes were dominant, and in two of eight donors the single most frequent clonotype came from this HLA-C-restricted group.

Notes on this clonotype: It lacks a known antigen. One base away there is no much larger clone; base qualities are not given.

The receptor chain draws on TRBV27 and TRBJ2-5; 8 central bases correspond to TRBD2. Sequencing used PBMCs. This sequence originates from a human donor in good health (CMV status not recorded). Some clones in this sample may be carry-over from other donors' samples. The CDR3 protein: CASSSRLASPQETQYF. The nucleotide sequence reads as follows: TGTGCCAGCAGTTCTAGACTAGCGAGCCCTCAAGAGACCCAGTACTTC.